Given below is one T cell receptor beta chain in context. Its antigen is unidentified. This entry comes from a study of cytomegalovirus exposure and HLA in healthy donors. Study-wide findings and caveats: Cytomegalovirus association was assigned to more than 150 TCR beta chains. Later work associated roughly 17,000 TCR beta sequences with HLA alleles at 0.05 false discovery rate. TCR beta V- and J-gene trimming was later associated with a missense DCLRE1C variant.

PCR amplification relied on 60 Vbeta primers (plus 13 Jbeta primers). Method: immunoSEQ multiplex PCR; TCRdb's copy keeps in-frame clones and lacks some. The sample consists of about 180,000 clones, around 80% of them appearing once. J lost 4 bases, V lost 7 bases, and 11 bases had no gene match. CDR3 size: 16 residues. The germline CDR1 and CDR2 sequences are MGHDK and SYGVNS. The sample was PBMCs. The clonotype comes from a girl between 10 and 17 years old in good health and CMV-seropositive. The rearrangement joins TRBV25-1 to TRBJ2-2; TRBD2 aligns across 8 bases. The CDR3 DNA follows: TGTGCCAGCACCCCCGAAGCGGGAGAAGGCACCGGGGAGCTGTTTTTT. It yields the protein CASTPEAGEGTGELFF.